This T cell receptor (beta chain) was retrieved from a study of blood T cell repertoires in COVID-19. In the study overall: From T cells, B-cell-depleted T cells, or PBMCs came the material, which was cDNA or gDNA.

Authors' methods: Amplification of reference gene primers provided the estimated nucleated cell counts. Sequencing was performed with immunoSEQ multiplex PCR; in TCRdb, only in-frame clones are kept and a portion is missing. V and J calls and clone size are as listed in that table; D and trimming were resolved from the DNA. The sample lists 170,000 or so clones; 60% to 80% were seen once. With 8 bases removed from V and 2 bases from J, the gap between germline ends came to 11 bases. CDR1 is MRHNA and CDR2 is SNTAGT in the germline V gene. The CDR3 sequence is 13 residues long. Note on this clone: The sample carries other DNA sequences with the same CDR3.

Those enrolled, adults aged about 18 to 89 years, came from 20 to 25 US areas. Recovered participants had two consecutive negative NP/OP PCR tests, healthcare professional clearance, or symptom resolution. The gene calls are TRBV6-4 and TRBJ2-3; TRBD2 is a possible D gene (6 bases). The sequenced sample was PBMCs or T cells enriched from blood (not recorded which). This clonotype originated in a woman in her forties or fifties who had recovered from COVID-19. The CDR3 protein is CASGAGHTDTQYF. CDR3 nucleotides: TGTGCCAGCGGCGCGGGGCACACAGATACGCAGTATTTT.